This TCR beta chain was observed in a study of memory CD4+ T cells and cytomegalovirus serostatus. Study observations and caveats: CMV serostatus prediction reached median AUC about 0.95, or 0.9 with US-trained model.

There are a few counts of this clone. Its matching antigen is unknown. The CDR3 totals 19 residues. After removal of 6 bases from V and 0 bases from J, the junction contained 13 bases not matched to a gene. Germline CDR1 is LGHNT and CDR2 is FRNRAP. Single viable CD3+CD4+CD8-CD45RO+ cells were sorted as the memory CD4+ T cells. TCRdb's copy holds only in-frame clones and misses some; the assay was immunoSEQ multiplex PCR. This sample has almost 45,000 clones; about four fifths occur once, and the top ten carry more than 0.95%. What was sequenced was memory CD4+ T cells from blood. This clonotype originated in an adult in good health and CMV-seronegative. The chain couples TRBV12-5 to TRBJ2-5, with 13 bases lining up with TRBD2. The CDR3 nucleotides read TGTGCTAGTGGAGGCACCGGGACTAGCGGGACGGGTCACCAAGAGACCCAGTACTTC. As protein: CASGGTGTSGTGHQETQYF.